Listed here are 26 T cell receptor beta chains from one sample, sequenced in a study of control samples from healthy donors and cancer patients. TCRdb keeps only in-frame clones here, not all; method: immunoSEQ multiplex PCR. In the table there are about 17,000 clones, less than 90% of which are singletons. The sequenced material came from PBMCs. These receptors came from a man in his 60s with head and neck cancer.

CDR3 DNA sequence: TGTGCCATCAGTGGGTCCGCGGACGGGGAATACGCAACTAATGAAAAACTGTTTTTT. Translation gives CAISGSADGEYATNEKLFF. This chain uses TRBV10-3 with TRBJ1-4; D uncertain. The germline V and J ends were trimmed by 4 bases and 0 bases, with 21 bases remaining between them. This CDR3 contains 19 residues. Germline CDR1 reads ENHRY; CDR2 reads SYGVKD.

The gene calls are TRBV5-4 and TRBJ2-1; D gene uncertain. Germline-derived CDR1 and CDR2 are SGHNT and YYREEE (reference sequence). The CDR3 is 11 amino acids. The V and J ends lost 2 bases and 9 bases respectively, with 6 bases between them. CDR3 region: CASSFRSEQFF. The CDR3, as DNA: TGTGCCAGCAGCTTTCGGAGTGAGCAGTTCTTC.

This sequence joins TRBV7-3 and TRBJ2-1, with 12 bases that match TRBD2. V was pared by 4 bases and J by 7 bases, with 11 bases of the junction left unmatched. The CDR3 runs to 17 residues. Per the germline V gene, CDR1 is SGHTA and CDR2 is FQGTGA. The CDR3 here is CASSSQSSGGARNEQFF. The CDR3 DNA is TGTGCCAGCAGCTCTCAATCTAGCGGGGGGGCCCGGAATGAGCAGTTCTTC.

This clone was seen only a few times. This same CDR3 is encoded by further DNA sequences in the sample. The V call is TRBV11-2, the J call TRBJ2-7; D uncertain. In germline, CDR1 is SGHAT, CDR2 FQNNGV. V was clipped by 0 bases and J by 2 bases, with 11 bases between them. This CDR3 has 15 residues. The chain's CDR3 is CASSLDGTETYEQYF. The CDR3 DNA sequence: TGTGCCAGCAGCTTAGATGGAACGGAAACCTACGAGCAGTACTTC.

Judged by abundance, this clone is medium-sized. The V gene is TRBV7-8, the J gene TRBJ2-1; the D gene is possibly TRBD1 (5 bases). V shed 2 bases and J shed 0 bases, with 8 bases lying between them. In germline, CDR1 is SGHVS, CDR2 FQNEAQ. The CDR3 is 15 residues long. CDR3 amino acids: CASSLQGSSYNEQFF. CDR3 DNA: TGTGCCAGCAGCTTACAGGGCAGCTCCTACAATGAGCAGTTCTTC.

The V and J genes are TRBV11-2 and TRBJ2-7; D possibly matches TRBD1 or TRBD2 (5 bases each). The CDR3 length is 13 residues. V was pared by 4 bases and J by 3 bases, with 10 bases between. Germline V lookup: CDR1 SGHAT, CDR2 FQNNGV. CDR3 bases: TGTGCCAGCAGCTCCCGGGACCTCTACGAGCAGTACTTC. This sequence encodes CASSSRDLYEQYF. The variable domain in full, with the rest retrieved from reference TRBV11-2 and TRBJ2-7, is EAGVAQSPRYKIIEKRQSVAFWCNPISGHATLYWYQQILGQGPKLLIQFQNNGVVDDSQLPKDRFSAERLKGVDSTLKIQPAKLEDSAVYLCASSSRDLYEQYFGPGTRLTVT.

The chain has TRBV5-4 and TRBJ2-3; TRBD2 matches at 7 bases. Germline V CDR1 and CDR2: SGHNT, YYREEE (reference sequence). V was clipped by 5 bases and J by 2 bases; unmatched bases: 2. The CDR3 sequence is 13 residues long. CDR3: CASRGGFTDTQYF. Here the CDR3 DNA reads TGTGCCAGCAGGGGGGGGTTCACAGATACGCAGTATTTT.

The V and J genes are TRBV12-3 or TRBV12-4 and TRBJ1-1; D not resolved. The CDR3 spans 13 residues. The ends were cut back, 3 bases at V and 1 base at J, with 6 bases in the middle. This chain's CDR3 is CASSFQANTEAFF. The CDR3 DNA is TGTGCCAGCAGTTTTCAGGCGAACACTGAAGCTTTCTTT.

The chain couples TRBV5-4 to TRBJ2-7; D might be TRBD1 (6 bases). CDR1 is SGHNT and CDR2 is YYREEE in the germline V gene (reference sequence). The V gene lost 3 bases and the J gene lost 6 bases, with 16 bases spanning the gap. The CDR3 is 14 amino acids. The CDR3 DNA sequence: TGTGCCAGCAGCTCTTCCGGGACAAAGCTCGAGCAGTACTTC. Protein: CASSSSGTKLEQYF. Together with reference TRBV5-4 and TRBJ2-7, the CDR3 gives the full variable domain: ETGVTQSPTHLIKTRGQQVTLRCSSQSGHNTVSWYQQALGQGPQFIFQYYREEENGRGNFPPRFSGLQFPNYSSELNVNALELDDSALYLCASSSSGTKLEQYFGPGTRLTVT.

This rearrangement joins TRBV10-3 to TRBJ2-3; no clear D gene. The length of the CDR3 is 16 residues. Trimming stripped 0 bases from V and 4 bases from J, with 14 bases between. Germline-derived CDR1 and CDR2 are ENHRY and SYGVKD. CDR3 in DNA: TGTGCCATCAGTGAGTCAAAGGCCAGTGGCGCAGATACGCAGTATTTT. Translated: CAISESKASGADTQYF.

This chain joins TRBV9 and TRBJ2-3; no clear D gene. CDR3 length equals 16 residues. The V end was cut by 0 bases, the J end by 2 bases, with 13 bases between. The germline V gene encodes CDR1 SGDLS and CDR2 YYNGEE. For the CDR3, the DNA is TGTGCCAGCAGCGTAGACTATTATCCGATCACAGATACGCAGTATTTT. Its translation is CASSVDYYPITDTQYF.

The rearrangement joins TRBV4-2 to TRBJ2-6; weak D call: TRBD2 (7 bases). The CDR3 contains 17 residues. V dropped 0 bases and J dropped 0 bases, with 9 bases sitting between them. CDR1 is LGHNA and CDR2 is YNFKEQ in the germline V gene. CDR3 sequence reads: CASSQEGGHSGANVLTF. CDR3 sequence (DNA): TGTGCCAGCAGCCAAGAGGGGGGGCACTCTGGGGCCAACGTCCTGACTTTC.

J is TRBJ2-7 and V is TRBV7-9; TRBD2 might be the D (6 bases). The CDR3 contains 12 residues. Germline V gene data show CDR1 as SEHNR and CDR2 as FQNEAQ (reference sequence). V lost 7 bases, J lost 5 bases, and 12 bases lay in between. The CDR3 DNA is TGTGCCAGCACTTGGAGGGACCACGAGCAGTACTTC. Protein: CASTWRDHEQYF.

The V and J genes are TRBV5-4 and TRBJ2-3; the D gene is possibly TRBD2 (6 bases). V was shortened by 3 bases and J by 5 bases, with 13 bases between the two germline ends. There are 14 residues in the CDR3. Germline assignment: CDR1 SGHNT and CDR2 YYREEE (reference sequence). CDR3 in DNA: TGTGCCAGCAGCTCCCGGTCCGGGGGAGATACGCAGTATTTT. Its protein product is CASSSRSGGDTQYF.

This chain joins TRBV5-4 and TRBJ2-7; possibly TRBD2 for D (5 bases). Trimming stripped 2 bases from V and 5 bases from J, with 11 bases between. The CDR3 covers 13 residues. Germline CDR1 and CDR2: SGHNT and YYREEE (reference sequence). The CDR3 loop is CASSLGGVDEQYF. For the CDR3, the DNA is TGTGCCAGCAGCTTAGGAGGCGTGGACGAGCAGTACTTC.

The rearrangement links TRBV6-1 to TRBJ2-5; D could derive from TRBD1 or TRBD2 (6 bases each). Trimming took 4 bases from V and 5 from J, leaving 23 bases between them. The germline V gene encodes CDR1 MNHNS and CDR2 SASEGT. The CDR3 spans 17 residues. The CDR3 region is CASSGRGGTPIVETQYF. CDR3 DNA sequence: TGTGCCAGCAGTGGGAGAGGCGGGACACCGATAGTCGAGACCCAGTACTTC.

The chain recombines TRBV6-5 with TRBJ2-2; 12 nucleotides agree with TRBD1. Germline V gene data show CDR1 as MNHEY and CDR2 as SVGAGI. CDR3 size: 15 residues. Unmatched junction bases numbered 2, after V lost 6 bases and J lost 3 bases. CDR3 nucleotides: TGTGCCAGCAGGGGACAGGGGGCGGACACCGGGGAGCTGTTTTTT. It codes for CASRGQGADTGELFF.

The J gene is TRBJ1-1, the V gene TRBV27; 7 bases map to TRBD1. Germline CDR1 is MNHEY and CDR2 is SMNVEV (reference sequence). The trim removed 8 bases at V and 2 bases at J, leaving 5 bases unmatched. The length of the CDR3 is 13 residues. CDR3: CASGTDPNTEAFF. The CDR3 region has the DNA TGTGCCAGCGGGACAGACCCCAACACTGAAGCTTTCTTT.

The CDR3 spells CSARDRYEAFF. The CDR3 nucleotides are TGCAGTGCTAGAGATCGGTATGAAGCTTTCTTT. The rearrangement joins TRBV20-1 to TRBJ1-1; D is ambiguous. The CDR3 spans 11 residues. Germline CDR1 and CDR2: DFQATT and SNEGSKA (reference sequence). V was shortened by 0 bases and J by 7 bases, with 6 bases between the two germline ends.

The CDR3 sequence: CATGGRLGEQYF. CDR3 sequence (DNA): TGTGCCACTGGGGGTCGCCTGGGCGAGCAGTACTTC. This chain links TRBV25-1 with TRBJ2-7; D may correspond to TRBD1 or TRBD2 (5 bases each). V shed 10 bases and J shed 6 bases, with 16 bases lying between them. Germline CDR1 and CDR2: MGHDK and SYGVNS. The CDR3 extends over 12 amino acids.

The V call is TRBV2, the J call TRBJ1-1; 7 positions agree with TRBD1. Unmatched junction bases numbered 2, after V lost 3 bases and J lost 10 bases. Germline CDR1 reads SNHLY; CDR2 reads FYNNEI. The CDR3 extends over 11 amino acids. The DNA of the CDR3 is TGTGCCAGCAGTGAGTGGACAGGAGCTTTCTTT. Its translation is CASSEWTGAFF.

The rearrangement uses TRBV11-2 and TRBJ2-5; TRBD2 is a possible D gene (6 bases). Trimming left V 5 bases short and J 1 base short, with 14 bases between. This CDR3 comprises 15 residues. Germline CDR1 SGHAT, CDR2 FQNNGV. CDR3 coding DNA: TGTGCCAGCAGCCCATACGGGGGTCTCCAAGAGACCCAGTACTTC. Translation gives CASSPYGGLQETQYF.

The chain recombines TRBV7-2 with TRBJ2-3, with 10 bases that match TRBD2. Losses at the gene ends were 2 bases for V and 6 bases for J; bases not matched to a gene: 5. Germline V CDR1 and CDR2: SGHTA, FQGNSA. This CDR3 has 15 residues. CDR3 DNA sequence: TGTGCCAGCAGCTTACAGCGGGGGGGCATCGATACGCAGTATTTT. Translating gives CASSLQRGGIDTQYF.

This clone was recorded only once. As DNA, the CDR3 is TGTGCCAGCAGTCCCATTATGGGGGAGACCAATGAGCAGTTCTTC. It is translated as CASSPIMGETNEQFF. This chain links TRBV27 with TRBJ2-1; the D call may be TRBD1 or TRBD2 (5 bases each). Germline-derived CDR1 and CDR2 are MNHEY and SMNVEV (reference sequence). CDR3 length equals 15 residues. V lost 5 bases to trimming and J lost 6 bases, with 17 bases between them.

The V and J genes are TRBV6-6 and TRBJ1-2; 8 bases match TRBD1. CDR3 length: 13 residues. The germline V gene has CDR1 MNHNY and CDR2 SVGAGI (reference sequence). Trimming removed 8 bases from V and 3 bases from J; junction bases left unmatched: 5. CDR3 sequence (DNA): TGTGCCAGCTACTCGACAGGGGACTATGGCTACACCTTC. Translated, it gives CASYSTGDYGYTF.

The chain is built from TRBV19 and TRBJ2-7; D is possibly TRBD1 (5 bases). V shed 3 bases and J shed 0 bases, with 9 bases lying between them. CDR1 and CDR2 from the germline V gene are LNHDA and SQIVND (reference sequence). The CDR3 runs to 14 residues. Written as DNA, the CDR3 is TGTGCCAGTAGTATGGGGCAGGGCTCCTACGAGCAGTACTTC. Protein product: CASSMGQGSYEQYF.